What follows are 28 T cell receptor beta chains derived from one specimen sequenced in a study of shared clonotypes between healthy human individuals. Produced via immunoSEQ multiplex PCR; TCRdb's table is partial and in-frame only. Among roughly 1 million clones, around 76% were seen once, and the ten largest hold approximately 1.5%. Sequencing input: memory CD4+ T cells sorted from blood. Subset described: CD45RA-negative fraction. These receptor sequences come from a man between 18 and 29 years old in good health.

Here the CDR3 reads CASSVTGRANYGYTF. The DNA of the CDR3 is TGTGCCAGCAGCGTGACAGGACGGGCTAACTATGGCTACACCTTC. The chain couples TRBV5-6 to TRBJ1-2, with D perhaps TRBD1 (6 bases). CDR3 length equals 15 residues. V lost 4 bases, J lost 0 bases, and 13 bases lay in between. In germline, CDR1 is SGHDT, CDR2 YYEEEE.

J is TRBJ2-7 and V is TRBV7-9; 9 bases map to TRBD2. Germline V CDR1 and CDR2: SEHNR, FQNEAQ (reference sequence). This CDR3 is 17 amino acids long. The J segment lost 1 base and the V segment lost 1 base, leaving 8 bases of the junction unmatched. CDR3 protein: CASSLVPAGGPSYEQYF. The CDR3 DNA is TGTGCCAGCAGCTTAGTTCCCGCGGGAGGGCCGTCCTACGAGCAGTACTTC.

The J gene is TRBJ2-2, the V gene TRBV18, with 9 nucleotides matching TRBD2. Per the germline V gene, CDR1 is KGHSH and CDR2 is LQKENI. The CDR3 sequence is 14 residues long. V was clipped by 10 bases and J by 3 bases; unmatched bases: 6. CDR3 loop: CATSASGDTGELFF. The CDR3 nucleotides read TGTGCCACCTCCGCTAGCGGGGACACCGGGGAGCTGTTTTTT.

This rearrangement joins TRBV6-9 to TRBJ1-1; D is ambiguous. The CDR3 loop spans 15 amino acids. The V gene lost 4 bases and the J gene lost 0 bases, with 12 bases spanning the gap. The germline gives CDR1 MNHGY, CDR2 SVAAGI. The CDR3 loop reads CASSFDRRLNTEAFF. CDR3 sequence (DNA): TGTGCCAGCAGTTTCGATAGGCGGCTGAACACTGAAGCTTTCTTT.

CDR3 nucleotides: TGTGCCTGGAGTGTTCTATCCGGGACTAGCGCAGAGACCCAGTACTTC. It encodes CAWSVLSGTSAETQYF. The V and J genes are TRBV30 and TRBJ2-5; 10 bases match TRBD2. The germline V gene encodes CDR1 GTSNPN and CDR2 SVGIG (reference sequence). The junction had 8 bases not matched to a gene; V was cut back by 0 bases and J by 4 bases. This CDR3 spans 16 amino acids.

This chain joins TRBV5-6 and TRBJ2-1, with 11 bases that match TRBD1. CDR1 and CDR2 (germline): SGHDT, YYEEEE. Unmatched junction bases numbered 3, after V lost 7 bases and J lost 6 bases. The CDR3 totals 13 residues. CDR3: CASRDRGVNEQFF. DNA for the CDR3: TGTGCCAGCCGGGACAGGGGGGTCAATGAGCAGTTCTTC.

Many counts were recorded for this clone. V gene TRBV30 combines with J gene TRBJ1-5, with unresolved D. Trimming left V 4 bases short and J 4 bases short, with 11 bases between. In germline, CDR1 is GTSNPN, CDR2 SVGIG (reference sequence). This CDR3 has 13 residues. The CDR3 sequence is CAWTTKPNQPQHF. The CDR3 nucleotides read TGTGCCTGGACAACCAAACCAAATCAGCCCCAGCATTTT.

This clone has at least ten counts. The V call is TRBV27, the J call TRBJ2-7; 10 bases match TRBD2. Trimming took 5 bases from V and 1 from J; bases not matched to a gene: 11. The CDR3 is 17 amino acids. Germline V gene data show CDR1 as MNHEY and CDR2 as SMNVEV (reference sequence). This chain's CDR3 is CASSQAGGPRKSYEQYF. The CDR3 DNA reads TGTGCCAGCAGTCAAGCGGGAGGGCCCCGTAAGTCCTACGAGCAGTACTTC.

This sequence joins TRBV12-5 and TRBJ2-1; D is perhaps TRBD1 or TRBD2 (5 bases each). V dropped 6 bases and J dropped 15 bases, with 18 bases sitting between them. Germline lookup yields CDR1 LGHNT and CDR2 FRNRAP. The CDR3 runs 12 residues. CDR3: CASGSVRDVGFF. The CDR3 DNA reads TGTGCTAGTGGCTCGGTAAGGGACGTCGGGTTCTTC.

The chain employs TRBV2 and TRBJ2-1; D is unresolved. The CDR3 sequence is 10 residues long. Trimming took off 6 bases at V and 5 bases at J, with 2 bases between the two ends. The germline gives CDR1 SNHLY, CDR2 FYNNEI. The CDR3 here is CASRDNEQFF. In DNA, the CDR3 is TGTGCCAGCAGGGACAATGAGCAGTTCTTC.

This sequence joins TRBV6-1 and TRBJ1-6, with D possibly being TRBD1 (5 bases). The V end lost 1 base, the J end lost 12 bases, and 22 bases lay between the germline ends. Germline CDR1 reads MNHNS; CDR2 reads SASEGT. This CDR3 contains 17 residues. The CDR3 DNA sequence: TGTGCCAGCAGTGAAGGTGCGGGGCGGATCATCATGGGACCCCTCCACTTT. The encoded protein is CASSEGAGRIIMGPLHF.

V is TRBV25-1 and J is TRBJ1-1, with D possibly matching TRBD1 (5 bases). The V and J ends lost 7 bases and 2 bases respectively, with 11 bases between them. Looked up from germline, CDR1 is MGHDK and CDR2 is SYGVNS. The CDR3 covers 13 residues. The DNA of the CDR3 is TGTGCCAGCAACGGCAGGGATAACACTGAAGCTTTCTTT. This encodes CASNGRDNTEAFF. The full variable domain, in which reference TRBV25-1 and TRBJ1-1 provide the parts outside the CDR3, is EADIYQTPRYLVIGTGKKITLECSQTMGHDKMYWYQQDPGMELHLIHYSYGVNSTEKGDLSSESTVSRIRTEHFPLTLESARPSHTSQYLCASNGRDNTEAFFGQGTRLTVV.

The chain links TRBV2 to TRBJ1-6; D call uncertain. The CDR3 is 13 residues long. Germline V gives CDR1 SNHLY, CDR2 FYNNEI. Trimming stripped 4 bases from V and 9 bases from J, with 10 bases between. The CDR3 coding sequence is TGTGCCAGCAGTGTTCGACGAACTTCACCCCTCCACTTT. Protein product: CASSVRRTSPLHF.

In nucleotides, the CDR3 is TGTGCCAGCAGTTTGTACGGACAGGGGGCTCAGCCCCAGCATTTT. Translation gives CASSLYGQGAQPQHF. The rearrangement uses TRBV28 and TRBJ1-5, with TRBD1 matching 11 bases. The CDR3 has 15 residues. V was clipped by 3 bases and J by 6 bases; unmatched bases: 4. CDR1 and CDR2 from the germline V gene are MDHEN and SYDVKM.

This clone occurred a few times. The chain employs TRBV30 and TRBJ1-3, with TRBD1 as a possible D gene (5 bases). Germline values: CDR1 GTSNPN, CDR2 SVGIG (reference sequence). Trimming cost V 2 bases and J 6 bases, with 17 bases left between them. This CDR3 is built from 15 residues. For the CDR3, the DNA is TGTGCCTGGAGTCCCCGGGACCTCGGGGTAAACACCATATATTTT. Translating gives CAWSPRDLGVNTIYF.

This clone was recorded many times. V gene TRBV4-3 combines with J gene TRBJ2-3; D is possibly TRBD1 or TRBD2 (5 bases each). The germline CDR1 and CDR2 sequences are LGHNA and YSLEER. The CDR3 loop spans 15 amino acids. V was shortened by 4 bases and J by 6 bases, with 17 bases between the two germline ends. CDR3 coding DNA: TGCGCCAGCAGCCCCGGTTCCCCGTGGGGGGATACGCAGTATTTT. This encodes CASSPGSPWGDTQYF.

This clone has only a few counts. The chain joins TRBV27 to TRBJ2-2, with 9 nucleotides matching TRBD2. This CDR3 is built from 16 residues. The junction had 4 bases not matched to a gene; V was cut back by 2 bases and J by 3 bases. Looked up from germline, CDR1 is MNHEY and CDR2 is SMNVEV (reference sequence). The CDR3 loop reads CASSLAGGPYTGELFF. CDR3 nucleotides: TGTGCCAGCAGTTTAGCGGGGGGGCCGTACACCGGGGAGCTGTTTTTT.

The genes are TRBV13 and TRBJ2-3; D gene ambiguous. Germline lookup yields CDR1 PRHDT and CDR2 FYEKMQ (reference sequence). This CDR3 is 13 amino acids long. The V and J ends lost 0 bases and 6 bases respectively, with 7 bases between them. CDR3 protein: CASSLGRVDTQYF. CDR3 nucleotides: TGTGCCAGCAGCTTAGGCCGGGTGGATACGCAGTATTTT.

This clone was recorded only once. This chain uses TRBV7-2 with TRBJ2-7; weak D call: TRBD1 (6 bases). The CDR3 has 15 residues. Germline CDR1 and CDR2: SGHTA and FQGNSA. Trimming cost V 1 base and J 4 bases, with 14 bases left between them. CDR3 residues: CASSLDLDRVYEQYF. The CDR3 DNA reads as TGTGCCAGCAGCTTAGATTTGGACAGAGTATACGAGCAGTACTTC.

CDR3 sequence (DNA): TGTGCCAGCAGCCACGGTGGGCCAGAGACCCAGTACTTC. Amino acids: CASSHGGPETQYF. This chain connects TRBV7-6 to TRBJ2-5; D unresolved. The length of the CDR3 is 13 residues. Germline-derived CDR1 and CDR2 are SGHVS and FNYEAQ. The ends were cut back, 5 bases at V and 4 bases at J, with 11 bases in the middle.

The chain employs TRBV5-8 and TRBJ2-7, with 8 bases matching TRBD1. V shed 2 bases and J 7 bases; nucleotides not matched to a gene: 8. This CDR3 is built from 14 residues. The germline V gene has CDR1 SGHTS and CDR2 YDEGEE. CDR3 sequence (DNA): TGTGCCAGCAGCTTTGGACAGGGTTTGGGAGAGCAGTACTTC. This gives the protein CASSFGQGLGEQYF.

This clone appeared once. The sample contains more than one DNA sequence encoding this CDR3. J is TRBJ2-3 and V is TRBV5-4, with D tentatively TRBD1 (5 bases). V lost 2 bases and J 1 base, leaving 8 bases between the germline ends. The germline V gene encodes CDR1 SGHNT and CDR2 YYREEE (reference sequence). The CDR3 has 14 amino acids. The CDR3 region is CASSLRGGTDTQYF. Here the CDR3 DNA reads TGTGCCAGCAGCTTAAGGGGCGGCACAGATACGCAGTATTTT.

Many counts were recorded for this clone. The V call is TRBV5-4, the J call TRBJ1-1; the D gene is possibly TRBD1 (5 bases). The CDR3 runs 16 residues. Germline CDR1 and CDR2: SGHNT and YYREEE (reference sequence). Trimming took 3 bases from V and 4 from J, leaving 19 bases between them. CDR3 loop: CASSWSQGPAPTEAFF. CDR3 nucleotide sequence: TGTGCCAGCAGCTGGTCGCAGGGTCCGGCCCCCACTGAAGCTTTCTTT.

V is TRBV19 and J is TRBJ2-1; 8 bases match TRBD1. V was clipped by 5 bases and J by 4 bases; unmatched bases: 7. Germline values: CDR1 LNHDA, CDR2 SQIVND (reference sequence). The CDR3 length is 15 residues. CDR3: CASSSRQGSYNEQFF. Written as DNA, the CDR3 is TGTGCCAGTAGTTCTAGACAGGGGAGTTACAATGAGCAGTTCTTC.

The chain has TRBV30 and TRBJ1-1; D gene unclear. CDR1 is GTSNPN and CDR2 is SVGIG in the germline V gene (reference sequence). The length of the CDR3 is 13 residues. Between the trimmed V and J ends, which lost 2 bases and 1 base, there was a span of 8 bases. The CDR3 is CAWSSLGNTEAFF. The CDR3 nucleotides read TGTGCCTGGAGTAGTCTAGGGAACACTGAAGCTTTCTTT.

The V and J genes are TRBV7-6 and TRBJ2-7; no firm D call. The germline V gene encodes CDR1 SGHVS and CDR2 FNYEAQ. The CDR3 extends over 14 amino acids. Trimming stripped 0 bases from V and 7 bases from J, with 13 bases between. The CDR3 sequence is CASSLANRPGEQYF. The CDR3 DNA reads TGTGCCAGCAGCTTAGCTAATCGCCCTGGGGAGCAGTACTTC.

This clone occurred once. The chain uses TRBV29-1 and TRBJ2-7, with D perhaps matching TRBD2 (5 bases). The germline V gene has CDR1 SQVTM and CDR2 ANQGSEA. V shed 2 bases and J shed 5 bases, with 10 bases lying between them. The CDR3 is 12 residues long. CDR3 loop: CSVEPPGDEQYF. The CDR3, as DNA: TGCAGCGTTGAACCGCCCGGGGACGAGCAGTACTTC.

Of note for this clone: As the CDR3 is not closed by the conserved phenylalanine or tryptophan, this likely results from a read error. It is unclear where the CDR3 begins or ends on the DNA, so no DNA is shown, and the CDR3 is as TCRdb lists it. This sequence joins TRBV5-1 and TRBJ2-7. Germline CDR1 is SGHRS and CDR2 is YFSETQ. The CDR3 adds up to 11 amino acids, both ends counted. The CDR3 region is CASSPLLRAVL.